One sample yielded the 18 T cell receptor beta chains listed below, sequenced in a study of prognosis after radiotherapy for stage I lung cancer (dated by TCRdb to the early 2020s). Instrument on record: Illumina HiSeq 3000. The TCR beta CDR3 region was amplified from genomic DNA by two rounds of multiplex PCR. In the first round of PCR, primers specific to each TRBV and TRBJ gene were used, and the primer sequences are filed in Chinese patent CN105087789A. The public reads were reanalyzed by TCRdb: fastp trimming at Q25, MiXCR alignment, in-frame beta chains only. Every CDR3 protein is listed once, alongside the most common genes and DNA of its rows. This sample gives roughly 25,000 distinct CDR3 sequences in total; 25% to 30% of them show up just once. Together, the top ten hold around 32% of the sample. Sequencing used PBMCs, obtained before or after stereotactic body radiation therapy (not recorded which). Source of these receptors: a donor over 45 with non-small cell lung cancer.

There are many counts of this clonotype. The V call is TRBV7-2, the J call TRBJ2-3; 9 positions agree with TRBD2. This CDR3 has 15 amino acids. V shed 2 bases, J shed 5 bases, and the junction held 5 bases outside the gene matches. Per germline, CDR1 SGHTA and CDR2 FQGNSA. CDR3 protein: CASSLIASGEDTQYF. For the CDR3, the DNA is TGTGCCAGCAGCTTAATCGCTAGCGGGGAAGATACGCAGTATTTT.

This clonotype was counted at least ten times. The chain has TRBV6-1 and TRBJ2-5, with 9 nucleotides matching TRBD1. Germline CDR1 and CDR2: MNHNS and SASEGT. This CDR3 region has 16 residues. Trimming took 6 bases from V and 5 from J; bases not matched to a gene: 13. The CDR3 coding sequence is TGTGCCAGCAGAGGTAGACAGGGGGGCCGGAGGGAGACCCAGTACTTC. This sequence encodes CASRGRQGGRRETQYF.

Worth noting for this clonotype: The junction departs from the called germline gene at one end, perhaps through a read error. The chain links TRBV19 to TRBJ1-3; D is unresolved. CDR3 length: 14 amino acids. Looked up from germline, CDR1 is LNHDA and CDR2 is SQIVND (reference sequence). DNA of the CDR3: TGTTCCAGTTACCGCACGAGCTCTGGAAACACCATATATTTT. This encodes CSSYRTSSGNTIYF.

As to this clonotype: This may come from a read error, since a much larger clone is one base off. V usage is TRBV29-1 and J usage is TRBJ2-7, with unresolved D. This CDR3 is built from 13 residues. Germline V gene data show CDR1 as SQVTM and CDR2 as ANQGSEA. The CDR3 nucleotides read TGCAGCGTTGAAGCAGTAGGCGCCTACGAGAAGTACTTC. This codes for CSVEAVGAYEKYF.

This clonotype was picked up many times. The rearrangement joins TRBV20-1 to TRBJ2-3; D gene uncertain. The CDR3 extends over 12 amino acids. The germline V and J ends were trimmed by 6 bases and 2 bases, with 9 bases remaining between them. CDR1 is DFQATT, CDR2 SNEGSKA, per germline (reference sequence). The CDR3 DNA is TGCAGTGCACCGGACCTCACAGATACGCAGTATTTT. The encoded protein is CSAPDLTDTQYF.

The sample holds many counts of this clonotype. The chain joins TRBV6-2 or TRBV6-3 to TRBJ1-2, with D maybe TRBD1 (5 bases). The germline V gene has CDR1 MNHEY and CDR2 SVGEGT. The CDR3 extends over 15 amino acids. Trimming shortened V by 7 bases and J by 4 bases, and 19 bases separated the two germline ends. CDR3 loop: CASTTGRGRSYGYTF. In DNA, the CDR3 is TGTGCCAGCACCACAGGTCGGGGACGGAGCTATGGCTACACCTTC.

Many counts were recorded for this clonotype. The chain combines TRBV28 with TRBJ1-6; D is perhaps TRBD1 (6 bases). V shed 7 bases and J shed 10 bases, with 14 bases lying between them. Germline CDR1 MDHEN, CDR2 SYDVKM. The CDR3 spans 13 residues. This CDR3 reads CASKDSRGSPLHF. The CDR3 DNA reads TGTGCCAGCAAGGACAGCAGGGGCTCACCCCTCCACTTT.

As for this clonotype: A far bigger clonotype differs at one base, so this is likely a read error. For the CDR3, the DNA is TGTGCCATCAGCCCGATTTTATACACTCAGCAGTACTTC. This codes for CAISPILYTQQYF. The gene calls are TRBV28 and TRBJ2-7, with D unresolved. Trimming removed 10 bases from V and 8 bases from J, with 21 bases in between. This CDR3 has 13 amino acids. Germline V CDR1 and CDR2: MDHEN, SYDVKM.

This clonotype showed up many times. This chain connects TRBV28 to TRBJ1-4, with 11 bases aligning to TRBD1. The germline V gene has CDR1 MDHEN and CDR2 SYDVKM. The CDR3 sequence is 15 residues long. Unmatched junction bases numbered 7, after V lost 7 bases and J lost 6 bases. CDR3 region: CASNLSGQGDEKLFF. As DNA, the CDR3 is TGTGCCAGCAATTTGTCGGGACAGGGGGATGAAAAACTGTTTTTT.

This clonotype showed up many times. The J gene is TRBJ2-1, the V gene TRBV7-9; TRBD2 matches at 7 bases. The J segment lost 5 bases and the V segment lost 3 bases, leaving 7 bases of the junction unmatched. The germline gives CDR1 SEHNR, CDR2 FQNEAQ (reference sequence). CDR3 length: 15 amino acids. Written as DNA, the CDR3 is TGTGCCAGCAGCTTTTTACCTAGCGGAAACAATGAGCAGTTCTTC. Encoded protein: CASSFLPSGNNEQFF.

This clonotype was recorded many times. The V call is TRBV6-1, the J call TRBJ2-7; tentatively, D is TRBD1 (5 bases). The germline V gene has CDR1 MNHNS and CDR2 SASEGT. Between the trimmed V and J ends, which lost 6 bases and 2 bases, there was a span of 17 bases. CDR3 length: 15 amino acids. Here the CDR3 DNA reads TGTGCCAGCAGAGAACAAACAGGCCTCGCCTACGAGCAGTACTTC. Translation: CASREQTGLAYEQYF.

V usage is TRBV5-1 and J usage is TRBJ2-1; tentatively, D is TRBD1 (5 bases). Per germline, CDR1 SGHRS and CDR2 YFSETQ. This CDR3 is built from 16 residues. V lost 0 bases and J 0 bases, leaving 10 bases between the germline ends. This chain's CDR3 is CASSLVTVSSYNEQFF. CDR3 nucleotides: TGCGCCAGCAGCTTGGTGACAGTAAGCTCCTACAATGAGCAGTTCTTC.

This clonotype was counted ten times or more. This chain uses TRBV3-1 with TRBJ2-7; D perhaps matches TRBD1 (7 bases). This CDR3 has 14 amino acids. In germline, CDR1 is LGHDT, CDR2 YNNKEL (reference sequence). Trimming shortened V by 5 bases and J by 6 bases, and 17 bases separated the two germline ends. The CDR3 region has the DNA TGTGCCAGCAGCTCATCACGGGGGACAGTCGAGCAGTACTTC. Translation: CASSSSRGTVEQYF.

This clonotype was observed a single time. A read error likely explains this, since a far larger clone differs by one base. The genes are TRBV7-3 and TRBJ2-4; D is perhaps TRBD1 or TRBD2 (5 bases each). The J call may be wrong; the DNA end is better matched by TRBJ2-1. Germline V gene sequence: CDR1 SGHTA, CDR2 FQGTGA. The CDR3 has 15 residues. The CDR3 spells CANSHAGSRGYEQFF. The CDR3 nucleotides are TGTGCCAACAGCCACGCAGGGTCCAGAGGGTATGAGCAGTTCTTC.

By share of the sample, this clonotype is medium-sized (0.01 to 0.1%). The gene calls are TRBV12-3 or TRBV12-4 and TRBJ2-2; D not resolved. The V and J ends lost 7 bases and 3 bases respectively, with 6 bases between them. The CDR3 is made up of 12 amino acids. The CDR3 bases are TGTGCCAGCAATAGATACACCGGGGAGCTGTTTTTT. Translating it yields CASNRYTGELFF.

In its sample, this clonotype was seen a few times. The V call is TRBV10-3, the J call TRBJ1-5; the match to TRBD1 covers 9 bases. V lost 8 bases to trimming and J lost 0 bases; unmatched junction nucleotides: 14. The CDR3 length is 18 residues. CDR1 ENHRY and CDR2 SYGVKD come from the germline V gene. CDR3 nucleotides: TGTGCCATCGCAATGGGGACAGGGACACTAAATAGCAATCAGCCCCAGCATTTT. It yields the protein CAIAMGTGTLNSNQPQHF.

This clonotype was recorded at least ten times. The chain links TRBV3-1 to TRBJ2-1; D not certain. The CDR3 totals 13 residues. The germline gives CDR1 LGHDT, CDR2 YNNKEL (reference sequence). The V and J ends lost 3 bases and 8 bases respectively, with 11 bases between them. CDR3 sequence: CASSQYGPDEQFF. CDR3 coding DNA: TGTGCCAGCAGCCAGTATGGACCCGATGAGCAGTTCTTC.

The V and J genes are TRBV6-5 and TRBJ1-2, with a weak D call TRBD1 (5 bases). V was pared by 3 bases and J by 7 bases, with 12 bases between. The V gene's germline CDR1 is MNHEY and CDR2 SVGAGI. CDR3 length: 13 amino acids. This chain's CDR3 is CASSYGGVSGYTF. The CDR3 DNA reads as TGTGCCAGCAGTTATGGGGGTGTCAGTGGCTACACCTTC.